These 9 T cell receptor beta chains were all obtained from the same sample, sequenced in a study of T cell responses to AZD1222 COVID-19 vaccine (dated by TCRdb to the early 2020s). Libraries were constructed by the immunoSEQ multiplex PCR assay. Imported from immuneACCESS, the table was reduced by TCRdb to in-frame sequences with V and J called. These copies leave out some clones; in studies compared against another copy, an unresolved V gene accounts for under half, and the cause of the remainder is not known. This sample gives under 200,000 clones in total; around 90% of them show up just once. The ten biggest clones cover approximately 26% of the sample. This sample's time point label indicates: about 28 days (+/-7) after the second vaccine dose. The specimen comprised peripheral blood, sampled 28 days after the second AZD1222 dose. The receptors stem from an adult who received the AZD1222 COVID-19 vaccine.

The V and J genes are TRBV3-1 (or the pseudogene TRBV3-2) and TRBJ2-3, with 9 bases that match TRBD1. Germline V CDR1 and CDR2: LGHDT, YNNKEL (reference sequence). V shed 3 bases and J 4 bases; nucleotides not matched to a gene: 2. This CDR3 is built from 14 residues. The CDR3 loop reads CASSQDRGADTQYF. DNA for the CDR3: TGTGCCAGCAGCCAGGACAGGGGCGCAGATACGCAGTATTTT.

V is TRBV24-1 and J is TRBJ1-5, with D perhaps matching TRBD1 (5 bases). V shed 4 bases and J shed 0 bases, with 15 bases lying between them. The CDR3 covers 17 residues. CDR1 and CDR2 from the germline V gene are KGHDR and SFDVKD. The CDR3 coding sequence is TGTGCCACCAGTGACCCGATGACAGAATATAGCAATCAGCCCCAGCATTTT. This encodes CATSDPMTEYSNQPQHF.

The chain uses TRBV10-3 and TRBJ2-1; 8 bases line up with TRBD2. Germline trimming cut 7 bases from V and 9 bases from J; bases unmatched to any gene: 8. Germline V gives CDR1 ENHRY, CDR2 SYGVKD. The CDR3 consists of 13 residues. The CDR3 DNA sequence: TGTGCCATCAAGGGACTAGGACCCCCTGAGCAGTTCTTC. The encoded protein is CAIKGLGPPEQFF.

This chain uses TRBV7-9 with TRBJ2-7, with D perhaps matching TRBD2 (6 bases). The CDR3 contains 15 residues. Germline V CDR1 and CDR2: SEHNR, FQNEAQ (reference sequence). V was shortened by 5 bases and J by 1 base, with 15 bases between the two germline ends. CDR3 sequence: CASSKSGPQSYEQYF. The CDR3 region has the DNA TGTGCCAGCAGCAAGAGCGGGCCCCAGTCCTACGAGCAGTACTTC.

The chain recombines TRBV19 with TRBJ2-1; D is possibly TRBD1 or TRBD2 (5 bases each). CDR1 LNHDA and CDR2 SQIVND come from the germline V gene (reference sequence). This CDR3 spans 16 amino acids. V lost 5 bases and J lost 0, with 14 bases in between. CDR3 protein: CASSPMGDASYNEQFF. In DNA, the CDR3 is TGTGCCAGTAGTCCGATGGGGGACGCCTCCTACAATGAGCAGTTCTTC.

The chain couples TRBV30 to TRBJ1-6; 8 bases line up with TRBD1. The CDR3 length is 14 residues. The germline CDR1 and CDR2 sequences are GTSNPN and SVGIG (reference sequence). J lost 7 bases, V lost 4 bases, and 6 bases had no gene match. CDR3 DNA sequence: TGTGCCTGGATGGCGGGACAGGAGAATTCACCCCTCCACTTT. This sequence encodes CAWMAGQENSPLHF.

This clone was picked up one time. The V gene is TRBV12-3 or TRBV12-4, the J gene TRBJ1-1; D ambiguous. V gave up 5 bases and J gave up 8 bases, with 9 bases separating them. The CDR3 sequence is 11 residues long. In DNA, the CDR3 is TGTGCCAGCAGTCTAGGTGGGGAAGCTTTCTTT. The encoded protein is CASSLGGEAFF.

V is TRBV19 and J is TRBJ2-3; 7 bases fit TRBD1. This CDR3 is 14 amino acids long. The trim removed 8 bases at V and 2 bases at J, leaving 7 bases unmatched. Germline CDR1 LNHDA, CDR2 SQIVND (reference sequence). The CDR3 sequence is CASSTGLDTDTQYF. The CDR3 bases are TGTGCCAGTTCGACAGGGTTGGACACAGATACGCAGTATTTT.

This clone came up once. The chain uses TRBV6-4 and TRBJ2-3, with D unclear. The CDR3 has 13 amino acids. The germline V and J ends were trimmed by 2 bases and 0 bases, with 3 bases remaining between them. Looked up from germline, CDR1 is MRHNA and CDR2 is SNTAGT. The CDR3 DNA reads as TGTGCCAGCAGTGACCCTAGCACAGATACGCAGTATTTT. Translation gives CASSDPSTDTQYF.